These T cell receptor beta chains were read from a single sample in a study of OX40 agonist ivuxolimab in advanced cancers. Clones were read by immunoSEQ multiplex PCR, and TCRdb kept only the in-frame ones, dropping some. The sample lists 65,000 or so clones; around 92% were seen once. The specimen comprised CD4+ or CD8+ T cells sorted from blood, sampled in a trial of the OX40 agonist ivuxolimab. These receptors were collected from an adult with an advanced solid tumor such as melanoma, head and neck, liver or kidney cancer. Both conserved end residues are part of each CDR3. The order of the fields is CDR3 length, V gene, D gene, clone size, J gene, CDR3 DNA, CDR3 protein. A D gene is named only where the DNA matches it firmly. Expanded clones get a size class; other rows say once, few or many, or leave the size out.

16	TRBV7-2	TRBD2	-	TRBJ2-7	TGTGCCAGCAGCCTAGTTCCTGGACTAGCGGGCTACGAGCAGTACTTC	CASSLVPGLAGYEQYF
15	TRBV12-5	TRBD2	-	TRBJ2-2	TGTGCTAGTGGTCCGGGTGATGGGGGGGCCGGGGAGCTGTTTTTT	CASGPGDGGAGELFF
16	TRBV7-9	-	-	TRBJ2-5	TGTGCCAGCAGCCGTACCGGGACTCGCGAACAAGAGACCCAGTACTTC	CASSRTGTREQETQYF
16	TRBV5-1	TRBD1	-	TRBJ1-2	TGCGCCAGCAGCTCGAGACGGGACAGGGCGGACTATGGCTACACCTTC	CASSSRRDRADYGYTF
14	TRBV5-6	-	-	TRBJ1-1	TGTGCCAGCAGCTGGGGGGTGGGAGGTACTGAAGCTTTCTTT	CASSWGVGGTEAFF
16	TRBV7-2	-	-	TRBJ2-5	TGTGCCAGCAGCTGGCTAGCGCGGAAGGTTCGAGAGACCCAGTACTTC	CASSWLARKVRETQYF
14	TRBV14	-	-	TRBJ1-1	TGTGCCAGCAGCCAAGTGCCGGGTGGAGTGGAGGCTTTCTTT	CASSQVPGGVEAFF
15	TRBV7-6	-	-	TRBJ1-2	TGTGCCAGCAGCTTAGGGCAGGGGAAGGCCTATGGCTACACCTTC	CASSLGQGKAYGYTF
13	TRBV5-4	-	once	TRBJ2-1	TGTGCCAGCAGCTTGAACTCTTACAATGAGCAGTTCTTC	CASSLNSYNEQFF
12	TRBV11-2	-	-	TRBJ2-1	TGTGCCAGCAGCTTAGGGTACAATGAGCAGTTCTTC	CASSLGYNEQFF
13	TRBV6-5	-	-	TRBJ2-1	TGTGCCAGCAGTCCCCCAGGGCCGTCGCAGCAGTTCTTC	CASSPPGPSQQFF
15	TRBV4-1	TRBD1	-	TRBJ2-1	TGCGCCAGCAGCCAAGAGACAGGGCCCCTCAATGAGCAGTTCTTC	CASSQETGPLNEQFF
13	TRBV19	-	once	TRBJ2-1	TGTGCCAGTAGTATAAGCAGCCTCAATGAGCAGTTCTTC	CASSISSLNEQFF
14	TRBV2	-	-	TRBJ1-1	TGTGCCAGCAGTGAAAACCCGAGGGGGACTGAAGCTTTCTTT	CASSENPRGTEAFF
14	TRBV13	-	-	TRBJ2-7	TGTGCCAGCAGCTTGGGGGGCAGAGCCTACGAGCAGTACTTC	CASSLGGRAYEQYF
13	TRBV14	-	once	TRBJ1-2	TGTGCCAGCAGCCAAGGGGGTAACTATGGCTACACCTTC	CASSQGGNYGYTF
14	TRBV19	TRBD2	-	TRBJ2-7	TGTGCCAGTAGTATGGTAGCGGGATACCACGAGCAGTACTTC	CASSMVAGYHEQYF
17	TRBV2	TRBD2	-	TRBJ2-1	TGTGCCAGCAGTGATGGGACTAGCGGGGCCCTTTACAATGAGCAGTTCTTC	CASSDGTSGALYNEQFF
17	TRBV2	-	-	TRBJ2-1	TGTGCCAGCAGTGAGGTGACTACCATGAGCTCCTACAATGAGCAGTTCTTC	CASSEVTTMSSYNEQFF
15	TRBV19	-	-	TRBJ1-3	TGTGCCAGTAGTCTCGGATCAGGGCCTGGAAACACCATATATTTT	CASSLGSGPGNTIYF
13	TRBV18	TRBD1	-	TRBJ2-7	TGTGCCAGCTCACCAGGAACAGGGGACGAGCAGTACTTC	CASSPGTGDEQYF
16	TRBV28	-	-	TRBJ2-1	TGTGCCAGCAGTCCAACCGGGACACCCTCCTACAATGAGCAGTTCTTC	CASSPTGTPSYNEQFF
12	TRBV11-3	-	-	TRBJ2-1	TGTGCCAGCAGCTCCCAGTACAATGAGCAGTTCTTC	CASSSQYNEQFF
18	TRBV27	-	-	TRBJ2-4	TGTGCCAGCAGTTCCCTAACCGGGACACTTCTAGCCAAAAACATTCAGTACTTC	CASSSLTGTLLAKNIQYF
13	TRBV12-5	-	-	TRBJ2-1	TGTGCTAGTGGTCCGACCTCCACGAGAGGGCAGTTCTTC	CASGPTSTRGQFF
15	TRBV4-1	TRBD1	-	TRBJ2-2	TGCGCCAGCAGCCACGGGACAGGGAACACCGGGGAGCTGTTTTTT	CASSHGTGNTGELFF
17	TRBV7-6	TRBD1	-	TRBJ1-1	TGTGCCAGCAGCTTAGCGACCCGGCCAGGGGGTTACACTGAAGCTTTCTTT	CASSLATRPGGYTEAFF
19	TRBV4-3	TRBD2	-	TRBJ2-3	TGCGCCAGCAGCCAAGATACGGGGCTAGCGGGAGGCGGGACAGATACGCAGTATTTT	CASSQDTGLAGGGTDTQYF
15	TRBV19	TRBD1	-	TRBJ1-2	TGTGCCAGTAGTCCCGGGACAGGGGGAGGCTATGGCTACACCTTC	CASSPGTGGGYGYTF
11	TRBV2	TRBD1	-	TRBJ1-1	TGTGCCAGTGACAGGGAGGGTGAAGCTTTCTTT	CASDREGEAFF
18	TRBV29-1	TRBD1	-	TRBJ2-7	TGCAGCGTTCCCACTAGTTATGGGAACCGGGACAGATCCTACGAGCAGTACTTC	CSVPTSYGNRDRSYEQYF
14	TRBV2	-	-	TRBJ1-1	TGTGCCAGTTTGAATTGGGGGGGAGACACTGAAGCTTTCTTT	CASLNWGGDTEAFF
16	TRBV7-9	TRBD1	-	TRBJ2-3	TGTGCCAGCAGCTTATTGGTACAGGGGGACACAGATACGCAGTATTTT	CASSLLVQGDTDTQYF
16	TRBV7-6	-	once	TRBJ1-3	TGTGCCAGCAGCTTAGCGCAGGACATCTCTGGAAACACCATATATTTT	CASSLAQDISGNTIYF
17	TRBV19	-	-	TRBJ2-3	TGTGCCAGTAGTATAGAAAAGGGTCCGATCCGCACAGATACGCAGTATTTT	CASSIEKGPIRTDTQYF
15	TRBV6-5	TRBD2	-	TRBJ2-2	TGTGCCAGCAGTCTGGGACTAGCGGCCTACGGGGAGCTGTTTTTT	CASSLGLAAYGELFF
13	TRBV29-1	-	-	TRBJ2-7	TGCAGCGTTGTGCTAGCGCTTTCCTACGAGCAGTACTTC	CSVVLALSYEQYF